This TCR beta chain was recorded in a study of blood T cell repertoires in COVID-19. As for the study in general: Sites in the United States, Italy and Spain provided acute and convalescent COVID-19 samples. PBMCs, B-cell-depleted T cells, or T cells provided the cDNA or gDNA that made up the material.

Seattle researchers signed up patients amid active infection and tracked them longitudinally. Germline V CDR1 and CDR2: MDHEN, SYDVKM. V lost 6 bases to trimming and J lost 6 bases, with 20 bases between them. This CDR3 has 15 amino acids. Authors' methods: The authors estimated nucleated cell counts from reference gene primer amplification. Assay used: immunoSEQ multiplex PCR; TCRdb lists only in-frame clones, some missing. The V and J calls and the clone size are those of that table, but D and trimming were determined from the DNA. The data contain approximately 270,000 clones, over 75% of them singletons.

V gene TRBV28 combines with J gene TRBJ1-1; possibly TRBD1 for D (5 bases). The source is a human donor with COVID-19, enrolled during active disease. The donor label of this sample is uncertain. The sequenced sample consisted of peripheral blood. The CDR3 region is CASSDSLGADSEAFF. CDR3 nucleotide sequence: TGTGCCAGCAGCGATAGTTTAGGGGCAGACTCTGAAGCTTTCTTT.